The rows below give T cell receptor beta chains drawn from one sample of a study of cytomegalovirus exposure and HLA in healthy donors. This table comes from immunoSEQ multiplex PCR, and its TCRdb copy is limited to in-frame clones, with some not included. Seen here are about 180,000 clones, 75% to 85% observed once, and the top ten hold around 1.6%. The source material was PBMCs. These receptors came from a young man in good health and CMV-seronegative. Both conserved end residues are part of each CDR3. Fields, in order: clone size, D gene, J gene, V gene, CDR3 protein, CDR3 DNA. D genes are given only for firm matches. Rows give clone size only sometimes, using once, few, many, or a class for an expanded clone.

>.|.|TRBJ1-4|TRBV5-1
CASSVGAVNEKLFF
TGCGCCAGCTCCGTGGGGGCCGTAAATGAAAAACTGTTTTTT
>.|TRBD2|TRBJ2-7|TRBV7-2
CASSLSQELAGSYEQYF
TGTGCCAGCAGCTTATCCCAAGAACTAGCGGGATCCTACGAGCAGTACTTC
>few|.|TRBJ2-2|TRBV10-3
CAISETSPNTGELFF
TGTGCCATCAGTGAAACTAGCCCTAACACCGGGGAGCTGTTTTTT
>once|TRBD2|TRBJ2-3|TRBV6-4
CASSASGSTDTQYF
TGTGCCAGCAGTGCTAGCGGGAGCACAGATACGCAGTATTTT
>.|.|TRBJ2-7|TRBV19
CASSAYPTGEQYF
TGTGCCAGTAGTGCCTACCCCACAGGCGAGCAGTACTTC
>.|TRBD2|TRBJ2-6|TRBV5-1
CASSRTPGTSGGSGANVLTF
TGCGCCAGCAGCCGAACACCCGGGACTAGCGGGGGGTCTGGGGCCAACGTCCTGACTTTC
>.|.|TRBJ2-7|TRBV29-1
CSVTGRGYEQYF
TGCAGCGTTACTGGCAGGGGTTACGAGCAGTACTTC
>.|TRBD2|TRBJ2-1|TRBV9
CASSEAGVLYNEQFF
TGTGCCAGCAGCGAGGCGGGAGTTCTGTACAATGAGCAGTTCTTC
>.|.|TRBJ2-5|TRBV27
CASSLPGAQETQYF
TGTGCCAGCAGTTTACCAGGGGCCCAAGAGACCCAGTACTTC
>.|.|TRBJ2-2|TRBV5-6
CASSLVGVGTGELFF
TGTGCCAGCAGCTTGGTAGGGGTTGGCACCGGGGAGCTGTTTTTT
>.|.|TRBJ1-2|TRBV29-1
CSAYSQINYGYTF
TGCAGCGCTTACAGCCAGATTAACTATGGCTACACCTTC
>.|.|TRBJ2-5|TRBV15
CATSRSETQYF
TGTGCCACCAGCAGGAGCGAGACCCAGTACTTC
>.|TRBD1|TRBJ2-1|TRBV5-4
CASSLRQGVNNEQFF
TGTGCCAGCAGCTTGAGGCAGGGGGTAAACAATGAGCAGTTCTTC
>.|.|TRBJ1-1|TRBV30
CAWGPQGIGTEAFF
TGTGCCTGGGGTCCCCAGGGAATCGGCACTGAAGCTTTCTTT
>.|TRBD1|TRBJ2-3|TRBV30
CAWSGPTGGRTDTQYF
TGTGCCTGGAGTGGGCCCACAGGGGGTCGGACAGATACGCAGTATTTT
>.|TRBD1|TRBJ1-6|TRBV27
CASSSTGGGNSPLHF
TGTGCCAGCAGTTCGACAGGGGGCGGGAATTCACCCCTCCACTTT
>.|.|TRBJ2-2|TRBV6-5
CASRTNMPGELFF
TGTGCCAGCAGGACAAATATGCCCGGGGAGCTGTTTTTT
>.|TRBD2|TRBJ2-1|TRBV9
CASSVGLAGADNEQFF
TGTGCCAGCAGCGTAGGGCTAGCGGGAGCAGACAATGAGCAGTTCTTC
>.|.|TRBJ2-7|TRBV5-1
CASSLGGYEQYF
TGCGCCAGCAGCTTGGGAGGGTACGAGCAGTACTTC
>once|TRBD2|TRBJ2-2|TRBV27
CASTTRSGKDPGELFF
TGTGCCAGCACTACAAGAAGCGGGAAGGACCCCGGGGAGCTGTTTTTT
>few|.|TRBJ1-5|TRBV5-1
CASSLGTGNQPQHF
TGCGCCAGCAGCTTAGGAACAGGCAATCAGCCCCAGCATTTT
>.|.|TRBJ2-7|TRBV30
CAWSPYAGRVDEQYF
TGTGCCTGGAGCCCCTATGCGGGGCGAGTGGACGAGCAGTACTTC
>.|TRBD1|TRBJ1-5|TRBV28
CASSRGQGMGNQPQHF
TGTGCCAGCAGTAGGGGACAGGGGATGGGCAATCAGCCCCAGCATTTT
>once|.|TRBJ1-2|TRBV5-6
CASSPWTGSYTF
TGTGCCAGCAGCCCGTGGACGGGAAGCTACACCTTC
>.|.|TRBJ1-1|TRBV2
CASSERSVTEAFF
TGTGCCAGCAGTGAACGTTCGGTTACTGAAGCTTTCTTT
>.|.|TRBJ1-5|TRBV4-1
CASSQARAGVGNQPQHF
TGCGCCAGCAGCCAAGCTCGCGCGGGAGTCGGCAATCAGCCCCAGCATTTT
>.|.|TRBJ1-6|TRBV7-9
CASSLRRGAAAGSDSPLHF
TGTGCCAGCAGCCTTCGGCGTGGGGCAGCGGCGGGGTCTGATTCACCCCTCCACTTT
>once|.|TRBJ2-3|TRBV5-1
CASSFGSVSSDTQYF
TGCGCCAGCAGCTTTGGTTCGGTATCTTCAGATACGCAGTATTTT
>.|.|TRBJ2-7|TRBV27
CASSSQDSSQYF
TGTGCCAGCAGTTCTCAGGACAGCTCGCAGTACTTC
>.|.|TRBJ1-6|TRBV2
CASSGQGKGSPLHF
TGTGCCAGCAGTGGCCAGGGTAAAGGGTCACCCCTCCACTTT
>.|.|TRBJ1-6|TRBV27
CASSLDIGHSPLHF
TGTGCCAGCAGTTTGGACATTGGGCATTCACCCCTCCACTTT
>.|TRBD2|TRBJ2-1|TRBV29-1
CSAERDYNEQFF
TGCAGCGCGGAGCGGGACTACAATGAGCAGTTCTTC
>.|.|TRBJ1-6|TRBV6-1
CASSESRSRTGISPLHF
TGTGCCAGCAGTGAATCAAGAAGCAGGACGGGGATTTCACCCCTCCACTTT
>.|.|TRBJ1-6|TRBV9
CASSVAGANSPLHF
TGTGCCAGCAGCGTAGCAGGGGCCAATTCACCCCTCCACTTT
>.|TRBD2|TRBJ2-4|TRBV4-1
CASTSTTSMDIQYF
TGCGCCAGCACCTCAACGACTAGCATGGACATTCAGTACTTC
>few|.|TRBJ1-1|TRBV4-1
CASSQGANGNTEAFF
TGCGCCAGCAGCCAAGGGGCAAACGGGAACACTGAAGCTTTCTTT
>few|TRBD1|TRBJ1-1|TRBV2
CASTHSEGAIRDTEAFF
TGTGCCAGCACCCACTCGGAGGGGGCTATTCGGGACACTGAAGCTTTCTTT
>.|.|TRBJ1-4|TRBV7-9
CASILALDSNNEKLFF
TGTGCCAGCATCCTCGCCCTAGACAGCAATAATGAAAAACTGTTTTTT
>.|TRBD2|TRBJ2-4|TRBV27
CASRSGGSYIQYF
TGTGCCAGCAGAAGTGGCGGGAGTTACATTCAGTACTTC
>few|.|TRBJ1-2|TRBV7-6
CASSQSRGYGYTF
TGTGCCAGCAGCCAGTCGCGGGGCTATGGCTACACCTTC
>few|.|TRBJ1-4|TRBV5-4
CASSLGPNEKLFF
TGTGCCAGCAGCCTAGGCCCTAATGAAAAACTGTTTTTT
>.|.|TRBJ1-6|TRBV9
CASGVTPTRESPLHF
TGTGCCAGCGGCGTAACCCCCACCAGGGAATCACCCCTCCACTTT
>.|TRBD1|TRBJ1-1|TRBV6-6
CASSTGQGVLAEAFF
TGTGCCAGCTCCACCGGACAGGGGGTTCTTGCTGAAGCTTTCTTT
>.|TRBD2|TRBJ2-2|TRBV2
CASRGLAGLSGELFF
TGTGCCAGCAGGGGACTAGCGGGGTTGAGCGGGGAGCTGTTTTTT
>.|TRBD1|TRBJ2-1|TRBV9
CASSVTGGSYNEQFF
TGTGCCAGCAGCGTCACAGGGGGCTCCTACAATGAGCAGTTCTTC
>.|.|TRBJ1-3|TRBV18
CASSLDTSGNTIYF
TGTGCCAGCTCACTGGACACCTCTGGAAACACCATATATTTT
>few|TRBD1|TRBJ2-7|TRBV27
CASSLSGTGVYEQYF
TGTGCCAGCAGTTTATCGGGGACAGGTGTCTACGAGCAGTACTTC
>few|.|TRBJ1-1|TRBV7-7
CASASGPNTEAFF
TGTGCTAGCGCTTCTGGGCCCAACACTGAAGCTTTCTTT
>.|TRBD1|TRBJ1-1|TRBV7-3
CATRTGGTEAFF
TGTGCCACCAGGACAGGGGGCACTGAAGCTTTCTTT
>.|TRBD2|TRBJ2-7|TRBV7-2
CASSLAVGTSLYEQYF
TGTGCCAGCAGCTTAGCGGTGGGGACTAGCCTCTACGAGCAGTACTTC
>.|.|TRBJ1-4|TRBV19
CASSIDISRRNEMFF
TGTGCCAGTAGTATAGATATATCACGTCGCAACGAGATGTTTTTT
>.|.|TRBJ1-4|TRBV6-1
CASTDSPTNEKLFF
TGTGCCAGCACCGACAGCCCAACTAATGAAAAACTGTTTTTT
>.|TRBD1|TRBJ1-3|TRBV15
CATSRTGLSGNTIYF
TGTGCCACCAGCAGGACAGGGCTATCTGGAAACACCATATATTTT
>once|TRBD1|TRBJ1-1|TRBV7-2
CASSSLYWGTGMMNTEAFF
TGTGCCAGCAGCTCCTTGTATTGGGGGACAGGTATGATGAACACTGAAGCTTTCTTT
>few|.|TRBJ2-7|TRBV10-2
CASSDRWETRRGYEQYF
TGCGCCAGCAGTGATAGGTGGGAGACACGGAGGGGCTACGAGCAGTACTTC